A single T cell receptor (beta chain) is shown here with its context. The antigen is undetermined. Carried by the TCR beta cDNA libraries were unique molecular identifiers. Each CDR3 protein gets one entry after TCRdb re-called the PCR reads with MiXCR. The table shows roughly 730,000 distinct CDR3 sequences, with roughly 27% occurring only once. From germline, CDR1 is MNHEY and CDR2 SVGAGI. V was cut by 6 bases and J by 3 bases, with 11 bases left in between. The CDR3 has 14 residues. These data belong to a study of post-analysis software for immune sequencing data. Study results and caveats: In patients, about five TRBV segments were more frequent than in controls, with TRBV5-6, TRBV5-1 and TRBV20-1 among them.

V is TRBV6-5 and J is TRBJ2-2; D gene ambiguous. Material: blood. The sequence was obtained from a girl aged 5-17 years with multiple sclerosis. The CDR3 sequence is CASRSPSDTGELFF. Written as DNA, the CDR3 is TGTGCCAGCAGGTCACCTTCAGACACCGGGGAGCTGTTTTTT.